This T cell receptor (beta chain) was obtained from a study of preoperative IRX-2 immunotherapy in early breast cancer (dated by TCRdb to the late 2010s). Taken from cysteine to phenylalanine, the CDR3 has 14 residues. Solely the CDR3 DNA is kept, with 42 bases framed from the first base. Receptor libraries were prepared by the immunoSEQ multiplex PCR assay. What TCRdb holds here is the immuneACCESS table cut down to in-frame rearrangements. Part of the clones is not present; checked against another copy, under half of the missing clones reflect an unresolved V gene, and the others are unexplained. Counted in this sample were some 99,000 clones; 80% to 90% of them appeared once. The biggest ten clones account for roughly 2% of the sample. Note on this clone: It lacks a known antigen. No base quality values were provided; no much bigger clone lies one nucleotide off.

This sample's treatment or condition label indicates: preoperative locoregional IRX-2 cytokine immunotherapy. The samples were obtained from a phase Ib study that tested preoperative, locoregional IRX-2 cytokine immunotherapy designed to prime immune responses. Before surgery, IRX-2 was given to the donors, who were patients with early-stage breast cancer. The chain was built from TRBV22-1 and TRBJ1-1; TRBD1 reflects the table's D call only, with no check against the DNA. TRBV22-1 is labeled a pseudogene. The specimen comprised tumor tissue, sampled after IRX-2 immunotherapy. The receptor was isolated from a human donor with breast cancer. The DNA is TGTGCCAGCAGTTTTCAACAGGGTAACACTGAAGCTTTCTTT. Translation gives CASSFQQGNTEAFF.